This T cell receptor beta chain derives from a study of CD8+CD57+ T cells in acquired aplastic anemia. About the study: Where healthy donors were concerned, CD4+ cells averaged about 10 million reads.

The CDR3 extends over 16 amino acids. Looked up from germline, CDR1 is SGDLS and CDR2 is YYNGEE. With V trimmed by 4 bases and J by 7 bases, 11 bases remained unmatched. Findings and caveats of the study: Overlap between patients and controls comprised 25 to 30 CD8+ CDR3 sequences. The CD8+ Simpson's diversity of patients and controls was not significantly different.

A remark on this clonotype: Its antigen is unidentified. A much larger clone sits a single nucleotide away, making a read error possible.

Profiling of TCR beta VDJ combinations and CDR3 sequences used genomic DNA as template. In TCRdb, the reads were re-called with MiXCR into one record per CDR3 protein. The table lists around 150,000 distinct CDR3 sequences, around 40% of them singletons, with 1.1% in the top ten. The receptor comes from a human donor in good health. The chain links TRBV9 to TRBJ2-3, with 11 bases fitting TRBD2. The sequencing input was sorted CD4+, CD8+, or CD8+CD57+ T cells (not recorded which) from PBMCs. The CDR3 reads CASSSRLAGWGNTQYF. The CDR3, as DNA: TGTGCCAGCAGCTCACGACTAGCGGGATGGGGGAATACGCAGTATTTT. Complete variable domain (other parts from reference TRBV9 and TRBJ2-3): DSGVTQTPKHLITATGQRVTLRCSPRSGDLSVYWYQQSLDQGLQFLIQYYNGEERAKGNILERFSAQQFPDLHSELNLSSLELGDSALYFCASSSRLAGWGNTQYFGPGTRLTVL.